This section outlines one T cell receptor beta chain sequence together with its context. What it recognizes is unknown. V lost 1 base to trimming and J lost 3 bases; unmatched junction nucleotides: 2. CDR3 length: 14 amino acids. The germline CDR1 and CDR2 sequences are LNHNV and YYDKDF (reference sequence). This record comes from a study of T cells in Graves' hyperthyroidism and ophthalmopathy. Authors of the study amplified TCR beta CDR3 regions from RNA transcripts. An initial round of RT-PCR targeting the TCR CDR3 relied on the HTBI primer set. TCRdb re-analysed the multiplex PCR reads in MiXCR, keeping a single row per CDR3 protein. The table includes about 520,000 distinct CDR3 sequences, roughly 24% detected once. The diagnostic basis comprised clinical symptoms, serum thyroxine and TRAb, thyroid ultrasound and orbital computed tomography. Whole-study findings and limits: In the analysis, a 13 V-J model separated ophthalmopathy from stable hyperthyroidism. Blood held most thyroid clonotypes expanded above 0.001 frequency.

The chain is built from TRBV15 and TRBJ2-5; 7 bases line up with TRBD2. The TCR comes from a woman aged 25 to 45 with Graves' ophthalmopathy. Sequenced: blood. The CDR3 loop is CATSRGLAEETQYF. CDR3 DNA sequence: TGTGCCACCAGCAGAGGTCTAGCGGAAGAGACCCAGTACTTC.